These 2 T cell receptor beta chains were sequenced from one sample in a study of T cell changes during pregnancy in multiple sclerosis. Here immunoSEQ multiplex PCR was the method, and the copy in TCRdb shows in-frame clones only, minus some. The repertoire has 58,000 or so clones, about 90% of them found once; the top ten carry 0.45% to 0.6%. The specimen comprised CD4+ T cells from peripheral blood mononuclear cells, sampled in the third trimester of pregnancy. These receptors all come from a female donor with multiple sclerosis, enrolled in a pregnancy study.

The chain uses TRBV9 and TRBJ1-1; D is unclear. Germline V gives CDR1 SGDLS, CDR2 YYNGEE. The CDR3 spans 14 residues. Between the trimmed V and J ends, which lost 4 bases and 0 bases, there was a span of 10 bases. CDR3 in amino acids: CASSRGPMNTEAFF. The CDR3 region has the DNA TGTGCCAGCAGCAGAGGTCCCATGAACACTGAAGCTTTCTTT.

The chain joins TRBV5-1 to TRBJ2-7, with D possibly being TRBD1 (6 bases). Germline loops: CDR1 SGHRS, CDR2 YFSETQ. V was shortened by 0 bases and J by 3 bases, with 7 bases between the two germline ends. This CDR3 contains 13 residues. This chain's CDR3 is CASSLVRGYEQYF. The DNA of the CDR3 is TGCGCCAGCAGCTTGGTCAGGGGCTACGAGCAGTACTTC.